Each of the 23 T cell receptor beta chains below was sequenced from the same sample in a study of blood T cell repertoires in COVID-19. Profiling relied on immunoSEQ multiplex PCR, and the TCRdb table lists in-frame clones only, not all of them. The table shows 70,000 to 75,000 clones, with about nine tenths occurring only once. The sequenced material came from peripheral blood. The source is a woman aged 18-35 years with acute or convalescent COVID-19.

A few counts support this clone. The genes are TRBV6-5 and TRBJ1-2, with D possibly being TRBD1 (6 bases). From germline, CDR1 is MNHEY and CDR2 SVGAGI. Trimming removed 6 bases from V and 4 bases from J, with 18 bases in between. The CDR3 runs 15 residues. The CDR3 bases are TGTGCCAGCAGCCAAACCGCGGGGGCGGCCTATGGCTACACCTTC. Amino acid sequence: CASSQTAGAAYGYTF.

The rearrangement uses TRBV30 and TRBJ1-3; tentative D call: TRBD1 (5 bases). CDR3 length: 16 residues. Germline V gene sequence: CDR1 GTSNPN, CDR2 SVGIG (reference sequence). Trimming left V 3 bases short and J 2 bases short, with 17 bases between. CDR3 sequence reads: CAWSPIAGRAGNTIYF. The CDR3 region has the DNA TGTGCCTGGAGCCCCATTGCAGGGAGGGCTGGAAACACCATATATTTT.

J is TRBJ1-3 and V is TRBV6-5; D is unresolved. The CDR3 consists of 14 residues. V gave up 8 bases and J gave up 0 bases, with 11 bases separating them. CDR1 is MNHEY, CDR2 SVGAGI, per germline. CDR3 in DNA: TGTGCCAGCCGTACAGCCCCCTCTGGAAACACCATATATTTT. Protein sequence: CASRTAPSGNTIYF.

CDR3 protein: CASSPSTGGISEAFF. The CDR3 region has the DNA TGTGCCAGCAGTCCTTCGACAGGGGGCATTTCTGAAGCTTTCTTT. The chain couples TRBV27 to TRBJ1-1, with TRBD1 matching 10 bases. CDR1 is MNHEY, CDR2 SMNVEV, per germline (reference sequence). V gave up 5 bases and J gave up 6 bases; unmatched junction bases: 9. The CDR3 runs 15 residues.

V usage is TRBV5-6 and J usage is TRBJ1-2, with 8 bases lining up with TRBD1. V lost 4 bases, J lost 8 bases, and 10 bases stayed unmatched. Germline CDR1 reads SGHDT; CDR2 reads YYEEEE. This CDR3 has 14 residues. This CDR3 is CASSRDRTWDGYTF. The CDR3 region has the DNA TGTGCCAGCAGCAGGGACAGGACTTGGGACGGCTACACCTTC.

The J gene is TRBJ1-1, the V gene TRBV30; TRBD1 matches at 10 bases. Germline lookup yields CDR1 GTSNPN and CDR2 SVGIG (reference sequence). CDR3 length equals 13 residues. Trimming took 6 bases from V and 3 from J; bases not matched to a gene: 4. CDR3 in amino acids: CACWDRGHTEAFF. Written as DNA, the CDR3 is TGTGCCTGCTGGGACAGGGGTCACACTGAAGCTTTCTTT. The full variable domain, with the rest looked up from reference TRBV30 and TRBJ1-1, is SQTIHQWPATLVQPVGSPLSLECTVEGTSNPNLYWYRQAAGRGLQLLFYSVGIGQISSEVPQNLSASRPQDRQFILSSKKLLLSDSGFYLCACWDRGHTEAFFGQGTRLTVV.

The gene calls are TRBV7-8 and TRBJ1-4, with TRBD1 as a possible D gene (6 bases). CDR1 and CDR2 from the germline V gene are SGHVS and FQNEAQ. This CDR3 comprises 16 residues. Trimming stripped 5 bases from V and 8 bases from J, with 21 bases between. CDR3 sequence (DNA): TGTGCCAGCAGCCGGCCGGGACCCAATCAGGGGGAAAAACTGTTTTTT. It yields the protein CASSRPGPNQGEKLFF.

This chain connects TRBV19 to TRBJ1-5; the D gene is possibly TRBD1 (6 bases). Germline V lookup: CDR1 LNHDA, CDR2 SQIVND (reference sequence). V lost 0 bases and J 7 bases, leaving 13 bases between the germline ends. The CDR3 covers 15 residues. This CDR3 is CASSIEVQGSQPQHF. CDR3 nucleotides: TGTGCCAGTAGTATAGAGGTCCAGGGGAGCCAGCCCCAGCATTTT.

The chain couples TRBV4-2 to TRBJ2-1; D gene uncertain. Trimming took off 3 bases at V and 4 bases at J, with 7 bases between the two ends. The CDR3 sequence is 13 residues long. Per germline, CDR1 LGHNA and CDR2 YNFKEQ. CDR3 residues: CASSQTGYNEQFF. For the CDR3, the DNA is TGTGCCAGCAGCCAGACCGGGTACAATGAGCAGTTCTTC.

This rearrangement joins TRBV19 to TRBJ2-6, with D perhaps matching TRBD1 (6 bases). Germline V gene sequence: CDR1 LNHDA, CDR2 SQIVND (reference sequence). Trimming pared 3 bases from V and 0 bases from J, leaving 6 bases between. There are 15 residues in the CDR3. For the CDR3, the DNA is TGTGCCAGTAGTATCAGGGGCTCTGGGGCCAACGTCCTGACTTTC. This encodes CASSIRGSGANVLTF. The complete variable domain, with remaining parts taken from reference TRBV19 and TRBJ2-6, reads DGGITQSPKYLFRKEGQNVTLSCEQNLNHDAMYWYRQDPGQGLRLIYYSQIVNDFQKGDIAEGYSVSREKKESFPLTVTSAQKNPTAFYLCASSIRGSGANVLTFGAGSRLTVL.

The chain uses TRBV18 and TRBJ2-7; a possible D gene is TRBD1 (5 bases). V was shortened by 5 bases and J by 5 bases, with 13 bases between the two germline ends. The CDR3 spans 13 residues. Germline lookup yields CDR1 KGHSH and CDR2 LQKENI. The CDR3 loop reads CASSVIRADEQYF. The CDR3 DNA follows: TGTGCCAGCTCAGTTATCAGGGCAGACGAGCAGTACTTC.

This clone was detected a few times. The chain links TRBV4-1 to TRBJ1-6; TRBD1 matches at 10 bases. V shed 1 base, J shed 13 bases, and the junction held 4 bases outside the gene matches. This CDR3 is 14 amino acids long. Germline V gene lookup returns CDR1 MGHRA and CDR2 YSYEKL. The CDR3 loop is CASSQVPGQGPLHF. CDR3 nucleotide sequence: TGCGCCAGCAGCCAAGTCCCGGGACAGGGGCCCCTCCACTTT.

This chain links TRBV7-8 with TRBJ1-6, with TRBD1 identical over 9 bases. Germline CDR1 SGHVS, CDR2 FQNEAQ. CDR3 length: 14 amino acids. The V gene end was trimmed by 1 base and the J gene end by 10 bases; junction bases not matched to a gene: 2. CDR3 DNA: TGTGCCAGCAGCTTAGACAGGGGGCGATCACCCCTCCACTTT. Translated, it gives CASSLDRGRSPLHF. Full variable domain (missing parts from reference TRBV7-8 and TRBJ1-6): GAGVSQSPRYKVAKRGQDVALRCDPISGHVSLFWYQQALGQGPEFLTYFQNEAQLDKSGLPSDRFFAERPEGSVSTLKIQRTQQEDSAVYLCASSLDRGRSPLHFGNGTRLTVT.

The chain couples TRBV24-1 to TRBJ1-2; 9 bases are shared with TRBD1. V lost 2 bases to trimming and J lost 7 bases; unmatched junction nucleotides: 7. Germline V gene lookup returns CDR1 KGHDR and CDR2 SFDVKD. This CDR3 contains 15 residues. The CDR3, as DNA: TGTGCCACCAGTGATTCCCGGGACAGGGCCGGTGGCTACACCTTC. This encodes CATSDSRDRAGGYTF.

The gene calls are TRBV3-1 (or the pseudogene TRBV3-2) and TRBJ2-7, with 10 bases that match TRBD2. Germline V CDR1 and CDR2: LGHDT, YNNKEL (reference sequence). The CDR3 loop spans 15 amino acids. Germline trimming cut 1 base from V and 3 bases from J; bases unmatched to any gene: 3. CDR3 in amino acids: CASSQVPSGGYEQYF. CDR3 nucleotides: TGTGCCAGCAGCCAAGTGCCTAGCGGGGGCTACGAGCAGTACTTC.

J is TRBJ2-1 and V is TRBV4-2; 9 bases line up with TRBD2. CDR1 and CDR2 (germline): LGHNA, YNFKEQ. The V gene end was trimmed by 1 base and the J gene end by 5 bases; junction bases not matched to a gene: 3. This CDR3 has 15 amino acids. The CDR3 nucleotides read TGTGCCAGCAGCCAAGTACTAGCGGGTAACAATGAGCAGTTCTTC. This gives the protein CASSQVLAGNNEQFF.

This chain joins TRBV25-1 and TRBJ2-1; 10 nucleotides line up with TRBD2. The CDR3 covers 16 residues. Germline V lookup: CDR1 MGHDK, CDR2 SYGVNS. V was clipped by 2 bases and J by 3 bases; unmatched bases: 4. This CDR3 is CASSEGTSEYYNEQFF. The CDR3 coding sequence is TGTGCCAGCAGTGAAGGGACTAGCGAATACTACAATGAGCAGTTCTTC.

The chain has TRBV19 and TRBJ1-5, with 7 bases aligning to TRBD1. In germline, CDR1 is LNHDA, CDR2 SQIVND (reference sequence). CDR3 size: 18 residues. With V trimmed by 0 bases and J by 6 bases, 14 bases remained unmatched. The CDR3 DNA reads TGTGCCAGTAGTATAGACAACCAGAGACAGGGATCTGCTCAGCCCCAGCATTTT. It codes for CASSIDNQRQGSAQPQHF.

This clone was recorded once. V is TRBV27 and J is TRBJ2-7; 8 bases map to TRBD1. Trimming removed 11 bases from V and 6 bases from J; junction bases left unmatched: 15. The CDR3 totals 14 residues. CDR1 is MNHEY, CDR2 SMNVEV, per germline (reference sequence). The CDR3 DNA is TGTGCCTCCTCACCGGGCCAGGGGGCCCTCGAGCAGTACTTC. It yields the protein CASSPGQGALEQYF.

CDR3 coding DNA: TGCGCCAGCAGCACCGGACTAGCGGGAGAGAGCACAGATACGCAGTATTTT. Its translation is CASSTGLAGESTDTQYF. The chain links TRBV4-3 to TRBJ2-3, with 13 nucleotides matching TRBD2. V gave up 5 bases and J gave up 0 bases; unmatched junction bases: 5. This CDR3 region has 17 residues. From germline, CDR1 is LGHNA and CDR2 YSLEER.

This chain joins TRBV11-2 and TRBJ2-5; D gene uncertain. The CDR3 is 15 amino acids. Germline V CDR1 and CDR2: SGHAT, FQNNGV. Trimming stripped 1 base from V and 9 bases from J, with 18 bases between. CDR3 nucleotides: TGTGCCAGCAGCTTAGCCGGTAACCCCTCCGAGGCCCAGTACTTC. Translating it yields CASSLAGNPSEAQYF.

The rearrangement uses TRBV7-2 and TRBJ2-5, with D perhaps TRBD2 (5 bases). Germline V gene data show CDR1 as SGHTA and CDR2 as FQGNSA. Trimming removed 1 base at V and 2 bases at J, with 11 bases between. The CDR3 covers 15 residues. The CDR3: CASSLVPRGQETQYF. CDR3 coding DNA: TGTGCCAGCAGCTTAGTCCCCCGGGGTCAAGAGACCCAGTACTTC.

This chain joins TRBV7-6 and TRBJ1-3; D is possibly TRBD1 (5 bases). The CDR3 sequence is 17 residues long. Germline CDR1 SGHVS, CDR2 FNYEAQ. V was cut by 1 base and J by 4 bases, with 17 bases left in between. CDR3 nucleotides: TGTGCCAGCAGCTTAGATCCAGGGATTTTATCCGGAAACACCATATATTTT. Its protein product is CASSLDPGILSGNTIYF.